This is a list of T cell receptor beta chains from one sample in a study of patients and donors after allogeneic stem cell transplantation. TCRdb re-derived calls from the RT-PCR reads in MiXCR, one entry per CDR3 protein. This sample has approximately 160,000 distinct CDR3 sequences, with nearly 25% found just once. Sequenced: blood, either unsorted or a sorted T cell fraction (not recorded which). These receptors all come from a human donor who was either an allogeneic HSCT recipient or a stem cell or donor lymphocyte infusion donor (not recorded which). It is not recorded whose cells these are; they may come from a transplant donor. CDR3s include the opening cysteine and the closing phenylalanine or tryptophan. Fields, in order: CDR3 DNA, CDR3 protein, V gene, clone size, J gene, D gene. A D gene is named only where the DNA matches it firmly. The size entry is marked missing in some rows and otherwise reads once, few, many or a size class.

cdr3_nt: TGTGCCACCAGTGATCGTGGGGGAGATTTGAACACTGAAGCTTTCTTT; cdr3_aa: CATSDRGGDLNTEAFF; v_call: TRBV24-1; clone_size: -; j_call: TRBJ1-1; d_call: -
cdr3_nt: TGCAGCGTTTCCCGGGGGGGAGTTAGGCGGAATGAGCAGTTCTTC; cdr3_aa: CSVSRGGVRRNEQFF; v_call: TRBV29-1; clone_size: few; j_call: TRBJ2-1; d_call: TRBD2
cdr3_nt: TGCGCCAGCAGCCAAGAAACAGGCAACGAGCAGTACTTC; cdr3_aa: CASSQETGNEQYF; v_call: TRBV4-3; clone_size: -; j_call: TRBJ2-7; d_call: -
cdr3_nt: TGTGCCAGCAGTTACGGGGATAGCACTGAAGCTTTCTTT; cdr3_aa: CASSYGDSTEAFF; v_call: TRBV6-5; clone_size: -; j_call: TRBJ1-1; d_call: -
cdr3_nt: TGCGCCACGACTAGCGGGGGACGGGACCAAGAGACCCAGTACTTC; cdr3_aa: CATTSGGRDQETQYF; v_call: TRBV5-1; clone_size: -; j_call: TRBJ2-5; d_call: TRBD2
cdr3_nt: TGTGCCAGTTGGACATCCCGTGAAGCTTTCTTT; cdr3_aa: CASWTSREAFF; v_call: TRBV6-1; clone_size: few; j_call: TRBJ1-1; d_call: -
cdr3_nt: TGCAGTGCACGGATATTAGCGGACTCCTACGAGCAGTACTTC; cdr3_aa: CSARILADSYEQYF; v_call: TRBV20-1; clone_size: -; j_call: TRBJ2-7; d_call: -
cdr3_nt: TGTGCCAGCAGTTTAGAGGGTTCAATGAGGTTTTTCAATGAGCAGTTCTTC; cdr3_aa: CASSLEGSMRFFNEQFF; v_call: TRBV27; clone_size: many; j_call: TRBJ2-1; d_call: -
cdr3_nt: TGCAGCGTCGCTCCTCTAGCGCCAAGGGCCTACAATGAGCAGTTCTTC; cdr3_aa: CSVAPLAPRAYNEQFF; v_call: TRBV29-1; clone_size: few; j_call: TRBJ2-1; d_call: -
cdr3_nt: TGCGCCAGCAGCCTTCAGGGGAATCCCGGGGAGCTGTTTTTT; cdr3_aa: CASSLQGNPGELFF; v_call: TRBV5-1; clone_size: -; j_call: TRBJ2-2; d_call: -
cdr3_nt: TGCAGTGCTAGAGTTGACAGCAGCTCCTACAATGAGCAGTTCTTC; cdr3_aa: CSARVDSSSYNEQFF; v_call: TRBV20-1; clone_size: -; j_call: TRBJ2-1; d_call: -
cdr3_nt: TGTGCCAGCAGTTCCGCGGGACATCAGCCCCAGCATTTT; cdr3_aa: CASSSAGHQPQHF; v_call: TRBV12-3/TRBV12-4; clone_size: few; j_call: TRBJ1-5; d_call: -
cdr3_nt: TGTGCCAGCTCACCGGAGTCTAGGGGTGGCTACGAGCAGTACTTC; cdr3_aa: CASSPESRGGYEQYF; v_call: TRBV18; clone_size: few; j_call: TRBJ2-7; d_call: -
cdr3_nt: TGTGCCAGCAGCTCCCGGGACAACTATGGCTACACCTTC; cdr3_aa: CASSSRDNYGYTF; v_call: TRBV12-3/TRBV12-4; clone_size: -; j_call: TRBJ1-2; d_call: -
cdr3_nt: TGCAGTGCGGCTCCCGCGCCGGGACAGATATACGAGCAGTACTTC; cdr3_aa: CSAAPAPGQIYEQYF; v_call: TRBV20-1; clone_size: many; j_call: TRBJ2-7; d_call: TRBD1
cdr3_nt: TGTGCCAGCAGTACTCAACCGGGCGCTCCCCTGGATACGCAGTATTTT; cdr3_aa: CASSTQPGAPLDTQYF; v_call: TRBV27; clone_size: few; j_call: TRBJ2-3; d_call: -
cdr3_nt: TGCAGTGCTAGAGTTGGAACTAGCCCCTACGAGCAGTACTTC; cdr3_aa: CSARVGTSPYEQYF; v_call: TRBV20-1; clone_size: -; j_call: TRBJ2-7; d_call: -
cdr3_nt: TGTGCCAGCAGTTCCCGAAATCCCCAGGCAGAGACCCAGTACTTC; cdr3_aa: CASSSRNPQAETQYF; v_call: TRBV12-3/TRBV12-4; clone_size: -; j_call: TRBJ2-5; d_call: -
cdr3_nt: TGTGCCAGCACCGGCCCGGGAAGGGCGGGGCGCGAAGCTTTCTTT; cdr3_aa: CASTGPGRAGREAFF; v_call: TRBV27; clone_size: few; j_call: TRBJ1-1; d_call: -
cdr3_nt: TGTGCCAGCAGCTTGGCTTGGACAGATACGCAGTATTTT; cdr3_aa: CASSLAWTDTQYF; v_call: TRBV5-6; clone_size: few; j_call: TRBJ2-3; d_call: -
cdr3_nt: TGTGCCAGCAACAGACTAGCGGGAGTTAGCTACGAGCAGTACTTC; cdr3_aa: CASNRLAGVSYEQYF; v_call: TRBV13; clone_size: few; j_call: TRBJ2-7; d_call: TRBD2
cdr3_nt: TGCAGTGCTAGAGAGAACAGAGACTTT; cdr3_aa: CSARENRDF; v_call: TRBV20-1; clone_size: -; j_call: TRBJ1-1; d_call: -
cdr3_nt: TGCAGCGTTCGGACCCGACTAACAGGCCTTGAAGCTTTCTTT; cdr3_aa: CSVRTRLTGLEAFF; v_call: TRBV29-1; clone_size: few; j_call: TRBJ1-1; d_call: -
cdr3_nt: TGCAGCGTTGTGGGAGCACTGGGGGCCGGAGCTTTCTTT; cdr3_aa: CSVVGALGAGAFF; v_call: TRBV29-1; clone_size: -; j_call: TRBJ1-1; d_call: -
cdr3_nt: TGCGCCAGCAGCTTGGCCGATGGAAACACCATATATTTT; cdr3_aa: CASSLADGNTIYF; v_call: TRBV5-1; clone_size: few; j_call: TRBJ1-3; d_call: -
cdr3_nt: TGCAGTGCTAGAGGAGCGGGGGCTCCCGAGCAGTACTTC; cdr3_aa: CSARGAGAPEQYF; v_call: TRBV20-1; clone_size: -; j_call: TRBJ2-7; d_call: TRBD2
cdr3_nt: TGTGCCAGCAGTTTTAACGCAGGGCGAGGAGATGGCTACACCTTC; cdr3_aa: CASSFNAGRGDGYTF; v_call: TRBV12-3/TRBV12-4; clone_size: few; j_call: TRBJ1-2; d_call: -
cdr3_nt: TGTGCCAGCAGCTTAAGTCAAGCCCAATGGAACACTGAAGCTTTCTTT; cdr3_aa: CASSLSQAQWNTEAFF; v_call: TRBV7-3; clone_size: many; j_call: TRBJ1-1; d_call: -
cdr3_nt: TGTGCCAGCACCACCGGACAGGTCAACTATGGCTACACCTTC; cdr3_aa: CASTTGQVNYGYTF; v_call: TRBV12-3/TRBV12-4; clone_size: -; j_call: TRBJ1-2; d_call: TRBD1